This T cell receptor beta chain comes out of a study of circulating CD8 cells and anti-PD-1 response in melanoma. Sorting of live CD3+CD8+TCRalphabeta+ cells by PD-1 and/or TIGIT gave four subsets. Each library started from roughly 16 ng of total RNA using the QIAseq Immune Repertoire TCR panel. TCRdb re-derived calls from the reads in MiXCR, one entry per CDR3 protein. The sample lists 250 to 300 distinct CDR3 sequences, just under 8.5% seen once, with about 40% in the top ten. This clonotype is large in the sample. One end of the junction fails to match germline, which may point to a read error. Germline loops: CDR1 SGHNT, CDR2 YYREEE (reference sequence). The CDR3 is made up of 11 amino acids.

This sequence was found in a human donor with melanoma. This chain joins TRBV5-4 and TRBJ2-5, with unresolved D. Sequencing used CD8+ T cells from PBMCs, obtained at baseline or after one month of anti-PD-1 therapy (not recorded which). CDR3 region: CASSLLEIQYF. The CDR3 coding sequence is TGTGCCAGCAGCTTGTTGGAGATCCAGTACTTC.